This T cell receptor (beta chain) was identified during a study of T cells after yellow fever vaccination. Study at large: Fractions low in cell number were prepared with SMART-Seq v4 Ultra Low Input. Notes on the study in general: Clones from primary vaccination mostly reappeared after the booster (roughly 95% CD4, just over 85% CD8). Bulk-population clonotypes that are abundant could appear as contaminants in FACS-sorted repertoires.

As TCR cDNA was made by 5'RACE template switching, a universal primer site and UMIs were added. MiXCR, applied by TCRdb to the 5' RACE reads, yields one record per CDR3 protein. The table includes 25,000 to 35,000 distinct CDR3 sequences, roughly 4.5% detected once. This clonotype showed up many times. Antigen specificity is unknown. The sequencing here drew on CD8+ T cells sorted from PBMCs, taken 5 days after the yellow fever booster vaccination. This TCR derives from a man aged 25 to 40 who received the YFV17D yellow fever vaccine.

CDR3 amino acids: CASSLRLRGLAEAFF. The CDR3 DNA reads TGTGCCAGCAGCCTCCGCCTCCGGGGGCTCGCTGAAGCTTTCTTT. V is TRBV7-8 and J is TRBJ1-1; D is possibly TRBD1 (6 bases). There are 15 residues in the CDR3. Between the trimmed V and J ends, which lost 5 bases and 6 bases, there was a span of 19 bases. Germline lookup yields CDR1 SGHVS and CDR2 FQNEAQ.